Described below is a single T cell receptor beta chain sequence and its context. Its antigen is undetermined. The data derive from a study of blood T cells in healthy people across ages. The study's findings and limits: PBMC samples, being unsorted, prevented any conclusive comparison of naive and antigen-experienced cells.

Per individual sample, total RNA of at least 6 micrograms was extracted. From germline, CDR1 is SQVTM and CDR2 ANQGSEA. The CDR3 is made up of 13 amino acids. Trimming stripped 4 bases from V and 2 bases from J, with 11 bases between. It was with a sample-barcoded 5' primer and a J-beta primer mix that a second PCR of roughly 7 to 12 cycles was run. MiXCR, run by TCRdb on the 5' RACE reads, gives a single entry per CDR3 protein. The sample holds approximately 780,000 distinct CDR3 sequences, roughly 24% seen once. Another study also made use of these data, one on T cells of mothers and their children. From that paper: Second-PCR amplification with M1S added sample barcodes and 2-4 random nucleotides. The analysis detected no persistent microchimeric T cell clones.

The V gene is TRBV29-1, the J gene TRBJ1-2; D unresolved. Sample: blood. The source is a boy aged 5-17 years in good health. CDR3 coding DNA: TGCAGCGTTGTCTCCCCGGACAACTATGGCTACACCTTC. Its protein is CSVVSPDNYGYTF.